This TCR beta chain came from a study of PD-1 blockade in classical Hodgkin lymphoma. Regarding the study as a whole: Differences between repertoires have undefined causes, possibly disease activity or prior therapy. Baseline diversity in complete responders resembled that of newly diagnosed patients.

Assay: immunoSEQ multiplex PCR; the TCRdb copy retains only in-frame clones and omits some. The sample lists 17,000 or so clones; around four fifths were seen once. The CDR3 has 13 residues. Germline assignment: CDR1 MNHEY and CDR2 SVGAGI. Losses at the gene ends were 9 bases for V and 9 bases for J; bases not matched to a gene: 10. With no exception, relapse followed autologous stem cell transplantation in all patients, and brentuximab vedotin exposure varied. Out of thawed PBMCs, magnetic negative selection purified CD4+ T cells. Regarding this clone: Its antigen is not known.

The chain recombines TRBV6-5 with TRBJ2-7; 11 positions match TRBD1. Sequenced here: CD4+ T cells from blood, sampled at baseline. The receptor was derived from a human donor with classical Hodgkin lymphoma. Written as DNA, the CDR3 is TGTGCCAGTGGGACAGGGGGAACTATTTGGCAGTACTTC. As protein: CASGTGGTIWQYF.